This TCR beta chain was sequenced during a study of T cell responses to AZD1222 COVID-19 vaccine. Sequenced by immunoSEQ multiplex PCR; TCRdb stores in-frame clones only, minus some. The sample has about 150,000 clones, 89% seen once. The study's findings and limits: Donors, mostly white British, included more females; clonal diversity was possibly underestimated. Unmutated regions of variants are reportedly targeted by nearly half of spike-specific TCRs. Sampled repertoires all dated from after the peak T cell response. Spike-specific TCR breadth and depth grew following two AZD1222 doses.

As regards this clone: Its cognate antigen is unknown.

The input for sequencing was peripheral blood, taken on day 0 of AZD1222 vaccination. The receptor was derived from an adult in good health.

The CDR3: CASTGDRGQETQYF. CDR3 nucleotides: TGTGCCAGCACCGGAGACAGGGGCCAAGAGACCCAGTACTTC. The rearrangement links TRBV19 to TRBJ2-5, with 8 bases matching TRBD1. The V gene's germline CDR1 is LNHDA and CDR2 SQIVND (reference sequence). The CDR3 contains 14 residues. The J segment lost 1 base and the V segment lost 9 bases, leaving 7 bases of the junction unmatched.